The entry below describes one TCR beta chain. The antigen this receptor binds is unknown. Within one base of it there is no much larger clone, and no base qualities were kept. Thawed PBMCs were FACS-sorted into unstimulated Tregs (CD4+CD25+CD127-), CD4+ non-Tregs (CD4+CD25-), CD4 cells and CD8 cells. Blood from healthy controls was obtained either as purchased buffy coats or from healthy volunteers. Healthy control blood was separated into PBMCs by Ficoll density gradient and cryopreserved, and patient PBMCs were collected both before and after transplant. These data come from a study of Tregs in tolerant kidney transplant recipients (dated by TCRdb to about 2019). At the level of the whole study: TCRbeta sequencing was used in the study to identify donor-specific regulatory T cells before combined kidney and bone marrow transplantation, and the identified cells were then tracked after transplant. Several methods of expanding Tregs specific for an allogeneic donor were compared by TCRbeta repertoire sequencing in 3 healthy controls.

The investigation overall reported the following: The study was constrained by small patient numbers, and validation of the findings is required in larger populations and under other immunosuppression protocols. Biological reproducibility was not examined directly, but technical replication error appeared to be minimal. Expanding Tregs with activated donor B cells appeared to identify the most biologically relevant and donor-specific TCRbeta repertoire.

For CDR1 and CDR2, the germline V gene (reference sequence) lists SGHNT and YYREEE. The CDR3 has 12 amino acids, counting the end cysteine and phenylalanine. The retained sequence is limited to the CDR3, 36 bases, with the frame set at the first base. V gives up 3 bases and J gives up 0 bases, and the segment between their germline ends measures 3 bases. For TCRbeta CDR3 sequencing, genomic DNA was extracted from sorted cells using the QIAGEN DNeasy Blood and Tissue Kit. High-throughput TCRbeta CDR3 sequencing, which included PCR amplification with bias correction and internal controls, was done commercially through immunoSEQ. For the original study's pipeline: A unique productive TCRbeta sequence was defined by the CDR3 nucleotide sequence when primers matched, and otherwise by the CDR3 amino acid sequence together with the Vbeta and Jbeta genes. To correct for sorting error, sequences found in more than one sorted population at a frequency ratio of 2:1 or less were discarded, and the remaining shared sequences were assigned to the population with the higher frequency. A sequence counted as donor-reactive if, in CFSE-low cells, the sequence had a frequency of at least 0.01% and was expanded at least 5-fold compared with unstimulated cells. Jensen-Shannon divergence, calculated on the top 100 TCRbeta sequences ranked by frequency, was used to quantify repertoire divergence. When a sample had multiple sequencing runs, each run was corrected for sorting error separately and the runs were then pooled. The clones in this table, taken by TCRdb from immuneACCESS, are in-frame only. Not every clone is retained; where verified, under half of the shortfall comes from an unresolved V gene, and the cause of the rest is unknown. That table supplies the V and J calls and clone size; D and trimming were determined from the DNA. For this sample there are roughly 70,000 clones; 84% appear just once. 3.5% to 5.5% of the sample lies in the top ten.

Input material: CD4+ T cells from blood. The TCR comes from a human donor in good health. This sequence uses TRBV5-4 and TRBJ1-1; the D gene is unclear. The DNA sequence reads TGTGCCAGCAGCTCGGTGAACACTGAAGCTTTCTTT. This yields the protein CASSSVNTEAFF.